The rows below give T cell receptor beta chains drawn from one sample of a study of blood T cell repertoires in COVID-19. TCRdb keeps only in-frame clones here, not all; method: immunoSEQ multiplex PCR. The table records approximately 85,000 clones, about 92% of them present only once. Sequenced material: peripheral blood. The origin of the receptors is a woman between 50 and 59 years old in a cohort sampled during active COVID-19. CDR3s include the opening cysteine and the closing phenylalanine or tryptophan. Each record gives: V gene, J gene, D gene, CDR3 length, CDR3 protein. The D gene is left open where the match is weak.

v_call: TRBV5-1
j_call: TRBJ2-3
d_call: -
cdr3_length: 13
cdr3_aa: CASSWDMGDTQYF

v_call: TRBV27
j_call: TRBJ2-6
d_call: TRBD2
cdr3_length: 17
cdr3_aa: CASSSRGVASGANVLTF

v_call: TRBV27
j_call: TRBJ2-1
d_call: TRBD2
cdr3_length: 15
cdr3_aa: CASSSLAGAPHEQFF

v_call: TRBV4-1
j_call: TRBJ1-1
d_call: TRBD1
cdr3_length: 15
cdr3_aa: CASSLQGEKETEAFF

v_call: TRBV10-3
j_call: TRBJ1-2
d_call: -
cdr3_length: 14
cdr3_aa: CAISGTTSVYGYTF

v_call: TRBV5-1
j_call: TRBJ2-2
d_call: -
cdr3_length: 15
cdr3_aa: CASSLPSGNTGELFF

v_call: TRBV30
j_call: TRBJ2-3
d_call: -
cdr3_length: 15
cdr3_aa: CAWSVRPGSTDTQYF

v_call: TRBV6-5
j_call: TRBJ2-3
d_call: TRBD1
cdr3_length: 14
cdr3_aa: CASSRDRGQDTQYF

v_call: TRBV5-1
j_call: TRBJ2-5
d_call: -
cdr3_length: 13
cdr3_aa: CASSFGGQETQYF

v_call: TRBV9
j_call: TRBJ2-7
d_call: TRBD2
cdr3_length: 14
cdr3_aa: CASSVRGRIHEQYF

v_call: TRBV11-3
j_call: TRBJ2-3
d_call: -
cdr3_length: 14
cdr3_aa: CASSAGLAADTQYF

v_call: TRBV14
j_call: TRBJ2-7
d_call: TRBD2
cdr3_length: 15
cdr3_aa: CASSSLLAGAYEQYF

v_call: TRBV14
j_call: TRBJ1-1
d_call: TRBD1
cdr3_length: 15
cdr3_aa: CASSQETGGNTEAFF

v_call: TRBV3-1/TRBV3-2
j_call: TRBJ2-7
d_call: TRBD2
cdr3_length: 16
cdr3_aa: CASSPLAGGLSYEQYF

v_call: TRBV11-1
j_call: TRBJ2-7
d_call: -
cdr3_length: 16
cdr3_aa: CASSRGGAGPSYEQYF

v_call: TRBV5-4
j_call: TRBJ2-1
d_call: -
cdr3_length: 15
cdr3_aa: CASSLGLGRDNEQFF

v_call: TRBV7-2
j_call: TRBJ1-1
d_call: -
cdr3_length: 13
cdr3_aa: CASSLVQTTEAFF

v_call: TRBV28
j_call: TRBJ2-1
d_call: TRBD1
cdr3_length: 14
cdr3_aa: CASSLVDRDDEQFF

v_call: TRBV27
j_call: TRBJ2-2
d_call: TRBD2
cdr3_length: 17
cdr3_aa: CASNFTPWTSYTGELFF

v_call: TRBV19
j_call: TRBJ1-1
d_call: TRBD1
cdr3_length: 17
cdr3_aa: CASTLPGTGGRYTEAFF

v_call: TRBV11-1
j_call: TRBJ2-1
d_call: TRBD2
cdr3_length: 16
cdr3_aa: CASILRTSGEINEQFF

v_call: TRBV27
j_call: TRBJ2-7
d_call: -
cdr3_length: 12
cdr3_aa: CASRKGVYEQYF

v_call: TRBV28
j_call: TRBJ2-3
d_call: TRBD1
cdr3_length: 15
cdr3_aa: CASSPPGQGTDTQYF

v_call: TRBV4-2
j_call: TRBJ2-1
d_call: TRBD1
cdr3_length: 16
cdr3_aa: CASSQDYPDRGDEQFF

v_call: TRBV11-2
j_call: TRBJ2-2
d_call: -
cdr3_length: 15
cdr3_aa: CASSLAGSGTGELFF

v_call: TRBV15
j_call: TRBJ1-2
d_call: -
cdr3_length: 14
cdr3_aa: CATSRDGRAYGYTF

v_call: TRBV10-3
j_call: TRBJ1-3
d_call: -
cdr3_length: 14
cdr3_aa: CAISADISGNTIYF

v_call: TRBV5-8
j_call: TRBJ2-2
d_call: TRBD2
cdr3_length: 16
cdr3_aa: CASSSGLVHNTGELFF

v_call: TRBV24-1
j_call: TRBJ1-3
d_call: -
cdr3_length: 13
cdr3_aa: CATPQGRGNTIYF

v_call: TRBV30
j_call: TRBJ2-5
d_call: TRBD2
cdr3_length: 15
cdr3_aa: CAWSVGGAGGETQYF

v_call: TRBV28
j_call: TRBJ2-5
d_call: TRBD2
cdr3_length: 15
cdr3_aa: CASRRTSGRGETQYF

v_call: TRBV7-3
j_call: TRBJ2-7
d_call: -
cdr3_length: 15
cdr3_aa: CASSFGGGPAYEQYF

v_call: TRBV30
j_call: TRBJ1-2
d_call: TRBD1
cdr3_length: 16
cdr3_aa: CACLTPRGQTSYGYTF

v_call: TRBV2
j_call: TRBJ1-5
d_call: -
cdr3_length: 15
cdr3_aa: CASSDLRRMNQPQHF

v_call: TRBV5-4
j_call: TRBJ2-1
d_call: -
cdr3_length: 17
cdr3_aa: CASSLLGLALADNEQFF

v_call: TRBV6-5
j_call: TRBJ2-5
d_call: -
cdr3_length: 13
cdr3_aa: CASSFSYQETQYF

v_call: TRBV28
j_call: TRBJ2-1
d_call: -
cdr3_length: 14
cdr3_aa: CASSVGARHNEQFF

v_call: TRBV19
j_call: TRBJ2-3
d_call: -
cdr3_length: 12
cdr3_aa: CASSTLTDTQYF

v_call: TRBV7-9
j_call: TRBJ2-7
d_call: TRBD2
cdr3_length: 16
cdr3_aa: CASSPGGLAGSYEQYF

v_call: TRBV19
j_call: TRBJ2-7
d_call: TRBD1
cdr3_length: 15
cdr3_aa: CASSLDRDSYYEQYF

v_call: TRBV27
j_call: TRBJ2-3
d_call: TRBD2
cdr3_length: 15
cdr3_aa: CASSLTSGSLDTQYF

v_call: TRBV6-5
j_call: TRBJ2-3
d_call: -
cdr3_length: 14
cdr3_aa: CASSYEAVSDTQYF

v_call: TRBV28
j_call: TRBJ1-3
d_call: TRBD1
cdr3_length: 15
cdr3_aa: CASGGTEFSGNTIYF

v_call: TRBV23-1
j_call: TRBJ1-1
d_call: -
cdr3_length: 13
cdr3_aa: CASSPSVNTEAFF

v_call: TRBV25-1
j_call: TRBJ2-7
d_call: -
cdr3_length: 13
cdr3_aa: CASSRDFSTKRYF

v_call: TRBV28
j_call: TRBJ1-6
d_call: TRBD1
cdr3_length: 15
cdr3_aa: CASSPGQGRNSPLHF

v_call: TRBV9
j_call: TRBJ2-1
d_call: TRBD2
cdr3_length: 14
cdr3_aa: CASNSAGGPGEQFF